This entry lists 11 T cell receptor beta chains sequenced from one sample in a study of blood T cell repertoires in COVID-19. Repertoires were generated with immunoSEQ multiplex PCR, while TCRdb's copy carries only in-frame clones and drops some. This table holds 85,000 to 95,000 clones, 88% found once. The sequencing sample was made of peripheral blood. These receptors all come from a man between 60 and 70 years old with acute or convalescent COVID-19.

J is TRBJ2-1 and V is TRBV7-9, with TRBD2 matching 9 bases. After removal of 0 bases from V and 6 bases from J, the junction contained 15 bases not matched to a gene. The germline CDR1 and CDR2 sequences are SEHNR and FQNEAQ (reference sequence). The CDR3 length is 19 residues. The CDR3 spells CASSLARISGSLFGNEQFF. As DNA, the CDR3 is TGTGCCAGCAGCTTAGCGCGCATTAGCGGGAGCCTTTTTGGCAATGAGCAGTTCTTC.

V usage is TRBV30 and J usage is TRBJ1-2; 7 bases line up with TRBD1. The CDR3 length is 17 residues. Germline CDR1 reads GTSNPN; CDR2 reads SVGIG (reference sequence). The V and J ends lost 3 bases and 4 bases, in that order; junction bases with no gene match: 17. As DNA, the CDR3 is TGTGCCTGGAGCGATAAAACAGGGGCCCTCCCGGTCTATGGCTACACCTTC. It specifies CAWSDKTGALPVYGYTF.

The sample holds one count of this clone. The gene calls are TRBV21-1 and TRBJ2-7; TRBD2, as called in the table, went unchecked against the DNA. TRBV21-1 is a known pseudogene. This CDR3 spans 16 amino acids. CDR3 sequence (DNA): TGTGCCAGCAGCACCAACCGGGACTCGGAGAACTACGAGCAGTACTTC. Translation: CASSTNRDSENYEQYF.

The genes are TRBV7-8 and TRBJ1-6; maybe TRBD1 (6 bases). Germline loops: CDR1 SGHVS, CDR2 FQNEAQ. The CDR3 extends over 16 amino acids. Trimming pared 5 bases from V and 0 bases from J, leaving 11 bases between. The CDR3, as DNA: TGTGCCAGCAGCCCTCGGACAGACTCCTATAATTCACCCCTCCACTTT. Amino acids: CASSPRTDSYNSPLHF.

This clone was observed once. The chain is built from TRBV6-5 and TRBJ2-7; a possible D gene is TRBD1 (6 bases). Germline-derived CDR1 and CDR2 are MNHEY and SVGAGI. This CDR3 spans 14 amino acids. V was shortened by 2 bases and J by 4 bases, with 12 bases between the two germline ends. CDR3 region: CASSYNGQLYEQYF. The DNA of the CDR3 is TGTGCCAGCAGTTACAACGGACAGCTTTACGAGCAGTACTTC.

Here the CDR3 reads CAIRAGTGGFYEQYF. The CDR3 DNA follows: TGTGCCATCAGGGCCGGGACAGGGGGTTTTTACGAGCAGTACTTC. The chain joins TRBV10-3 to TRBJ2-7; TRBD1 matches at 11 bases. V lost 6 bases, J lost 4 bases, and 8 bases stayed unmatched. This CDR3 spans 15 amino acids. CDR1 is ENHRY, CDR2 SYGVKD, per germline.

The chain is built from TRBV2 and TRBJ2-1; D perhaps matches TRBD1 (5 bases). The CDR3 sequence is 12 residues long. V was shortened by 4 bases and J by 14 bases, with 15 bases between the two germline ends. Germline V gene data show CDR1 as SNHLY and CDR2 as FYNNEI. CDR3 protein: CASSVIGDFEFF. The DNA for the CDR3 is TGTGCCAGCAGTGTTATAGGGGATTTCGAGTTCTTC.

The chain has TRBV14 and TRBJ2-2; 8 nucleotides agree with TRBD2. V lost 6 bases to trimming and J lost 2 bases; unmatched junction nucleotides: 2. This CDR3 has 14 amino acids. In germline, CDR1 is SGHDN, CDR2 FVKESK. The CDR3 spells CASRTSANTGELFF. CDR3 coding DNA: TGTGCCAGCAGGACTAGCGCCAACACCGGGGAGCTGTTTTTT.

This chain links TRBV7-8 with TRBJ1-5; D perhaps matches TRBD1 (6 bases). Germline loops: CDR1 SGHVS, CDR2 FQNEAQ. The CDR3 runs 16 residues. V was cut by 1 base and J by 6 bases, with 16 bases left in between. The CDR3 spells CASSLGRTGGGQPQHF. CDR3 bases: TGTGCCAGCAGCTTAGGGCGAACTGGGGGCGGTCAGCCCCAGCATTTT.

The chain joins TRBV6-4 to TRBJ1-5; D may be TRBD1 (6 bases). Germline CDR1 and CDR2: MRHNA and SNTAGT. V was trimmed by 8 bases and J by 5 bases, leaving 13 bases between them. CDR3 length: 13 residues. The CDR3 loop reads CASAGESDQPQHF. In nucleotides, the CDR3 is TGTGCCAGCGCAGGGGAGTCAGATCAGCCCCAGCATTTT.

The chain combines TRBV5-6 with TRBJ1-5; a possible D gene is TRBD1 (5 bases). The CDR3 is 13 residues long. CDR1 SGHDT and CDR2 YYEEEE come from the germline V gene. V was pared by 4 bases and J by 7 bases, with 12 bases between. The CDR3 reads CASSLGRGQPQHF. The CDR3 DNA is TGTGCCAGCAGCCTTGGGAGGGGACAGCCCCAGCATTTT.